The present TCR beta chain was sequenced within a study of shared clonotypes between healthy human individuals. The study's findings and limits: Larger richness was generally estimated for naive than memory subsets.

Per the germline V gene, CDR1 is MDHEN and CDR2 is SYDVKM. After removal of 5 bases from V and 1 base from J, the junction contained 5 bases not matched to a gene. This CDR3 contains 14 residues. Some clones are missing from TCRdb's copy, which holds only in-frame ones; the method was immunoSEQ multiplex PCR. The sample contains 1,500,000 or so clones, around 98.5% of which appear only once. A word on this clone: Antigen: not known.

The chain links TRBV28 to TRBJ2-7; 7 bases are a match to TRBD2. The clonotype comes from a man under 40 in good health. The sequenced sample consisted of naive CD4+ T cells sorted from blood. Subset denoted: CD45RA+ positively selected. The CDR3 reads CASSILAYSYEQYF. The CDR3 DNA is TGTGCCAGCAGTATACTAGCGTATTCCTACGAGCAGTACTTC. Complete variable domain (other parts from reference TRBV28 and TRBJ2-7): DVKVTQSSRYLVKRTGEKVFLECVQDMDHENMFWYRQDPGLGLRLIYFSYDVKMKEKGDIPEGYSVSREKKERFSLILESASTNQTSMYLCASSILAYSYEQYFGPGTRLTVT.